This T cell receptor beta chain was documented in a study of cytomegalovirus exposure and HLA in healthy donors. Overall study findings and caveats: Reports described diagnosis of cytomegalovirus status by the classifier as highly specific and sensitive. It emerged from a later analysis that several of the most significant clusters appeared to be linked to common viral pathogens. When a later analysis compared HLA-associated TCR beta chains with equally common others, the HLA-associated chains turned out to be more clonally expanded and to have lower generation probabilities.

The donors gave bone marrow, and they were healthy. The study ran its PCR with 60 Vbeta and 13 Jbeta primers. Measured with immunoSEQ multiplex PCR; TCRdb has only the in-frame clones, and not every one. This table has 200,000 or so clones, 82% appearing once. V dropped 5 bases and J dropped 3 bases, with 19 bases sitting between them. The CDR3 has 16 amino acids. Germline CDR1 and CDR2: SGHTA and FQGNSA. Comment on this clone: The antigen is undetermined.

The sequenced material came from PBMCs. This chain uses TRBV7-2 with TRBJ1-2; a possible D gene is TRBD1 (6 bases). This TCR was sampled from a boy aged 2 to 10 in good health and CMV-seronegative. DNA of the CDR3: TGTGCCAGCAGCCGCCCGGGGGGCAGGGGAGACTATGGCTACACCTTC. Protein sequence: CASSRPGGRGDYGYTF.